This T cell receptor beta chain was observed in a study of Ad26.COV2.S vaccination and SARS-CoV-2 variants. The treatment denotes: roughly 20 received Ad26.COV2.S at low or high dose, single or two shots; about 5 received placebo; per-sample allocation not given. Sampling took place 63 days after the first vaccine or placebo injection. The germline V gene encodes CDR1 SNHLY and CDR2 FYNNEI. CDR3 size: 13 residues. The ends lost 7 bases at V and 10 bases at J; junction bases unmatched: 7. The repertoire was sequenced with immunoSEQ multiplex PCR; TCRdb's copy has only in-frame clones and lacks some. The sample lists over 400,000 clones, 90% seen once, with less than 5.5% in the top ten.

The source is a person aged 18-60 years who received the Ad26.COV2.S COVID-19 vaccine or a placebo. Sequenced material: peripheral blood, taken in a trial of Ad26.COV2.S vaccine versus placebo. V gene TRBV2 combines with J gene TRBJ2-1; 10 bases are a match to TRBD2. The CDR3 sequence is CASMVLAGGEQFF. The CDR3 bases are TGTGCCAGCATGGTCTTAGCGGGAGGCGAGCAGTTCTTC.